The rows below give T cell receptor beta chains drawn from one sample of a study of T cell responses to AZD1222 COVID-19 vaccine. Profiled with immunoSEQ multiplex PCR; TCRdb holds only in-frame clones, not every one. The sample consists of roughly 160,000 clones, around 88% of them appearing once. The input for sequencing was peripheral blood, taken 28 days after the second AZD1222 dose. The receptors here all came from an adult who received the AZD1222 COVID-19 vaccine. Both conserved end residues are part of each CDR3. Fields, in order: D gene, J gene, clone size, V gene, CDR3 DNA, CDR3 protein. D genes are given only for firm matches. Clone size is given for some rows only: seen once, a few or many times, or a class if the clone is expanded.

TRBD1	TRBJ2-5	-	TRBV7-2	TGTGCCAGCAGCGATCAACAGGGGGCGGTAAAGACCCAGTACTTC	CASSDQQGAVKTQYF
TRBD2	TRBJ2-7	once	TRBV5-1	TGCGCCAGCAGGTGGACTAGCGGGGGGCCATACGAGCAGTACTTC	CASRWTSGGPYEQYF
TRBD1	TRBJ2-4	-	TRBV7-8	TGTGCCAGCAGCTTAGCCCGGACAGGGGGCGACCACACAGCCAAAAACATTCAGTACTTC	CASSLARTGGDHTAKNIQYF
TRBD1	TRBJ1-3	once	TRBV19	TGTGCCAGTCGCCCATTCTCAGGGGGCTCTGGAAACACCATATATTTT	CASRPFSGGSGNTIYF
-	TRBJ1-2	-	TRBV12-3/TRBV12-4	TGTGCCAGCAGTTTCCCCGGACTCTCTGGCTACACCTTC	CASSFPGLSGYTF
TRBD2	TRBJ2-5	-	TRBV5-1	TGCGCCAGCAGCCTCACCCGGTACGGACTAGCGGCCCAAGAGACCCAGTACTTC	CASSLTRYGLAAQETQYF
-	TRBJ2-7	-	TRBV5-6	TGTGCCAGCAGCTCCATACTTGAGGGGGTGGACGAGCAGTACTTC	CASSSILEGVDEQYF
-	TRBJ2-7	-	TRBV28	TGTGCCAGCTGGTTAGGGCAACCTACGGTCGAGCAGTACTTC	CASWLGQPTVEQYF
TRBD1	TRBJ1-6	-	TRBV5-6	TGTGCCAGCAGCACTGGACAGGTTAACTCCTATAATTCACCCCTCCACTTT	CASSTGQVNSYNSPLHF
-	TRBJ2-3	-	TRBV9	TGTGCCAGCAGCGTCGCTGGCACAGATACGCAGTATTTT	CASSVAGTDTQYF
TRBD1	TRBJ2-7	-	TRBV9	TGTGCCAGCAGCGTAGGGGACAGACCCTACGAGCAGTACTTC	CASSVGDRPYEQYF